Below are 16 T cell receptor beta chains sequenced from a single sample in a study of blood T cell repertoires in COVID-19. Sequencing used immunoSEQ multiplex PCR; TCRdb keeps in-frame clones, though not all of them. The profile shows 270,000 or so clones, more than 75% of them singletons. Specimen: PBMCs or T cells enriched from blood (not recorded which). Receptors were obtained from a woman aged 18-29 years who had recovered from COVID-19.

The chain couples TRBV24-1 to TRBJ2-1, with 15 bases identical to TRBD2. V shed 4 bases and J 6 bases; nucleotides not matched to a gene: 6. The CDR3 loop spans 17 amino acids. Per the germline V gene, CDR1 is KGHDR and CDR2 is SFDVKD. In nucleotides, the CDR3 is TGTGCCACCAGTGACTCGGGACTAGCGGGGGGTGCCAATGAGCAGTTCTTC. Its protein product is CATSDSGLAGGANEQFF.

This clone was found once. This sequence joins TRBV27 and TRBJ2-7; D remains unclear. In germline, CDR1 is MNHEY, CDR2 SMNVEV (reference sequence). Trimming stripped 0 bases from V and 0 bases from J, with 12 bases between. CDR3 size: 16 residues. The CDR3 region is CASSLSSGRSSYEQYF. CDR3 nucleotide sequence: TGTGCCAGCAGTTTATCATCCGGTCGGAGCTCCTACGAGCAGTACTTC.

This clone was counted a single time. J is TRBJ2-1 and V is TRBV7-3, with a possible D match to TRBD2 (5 bases). The CDR3 runs to 14 residues. Germline V gives CDR1 SGHTA, CDR2 FQGTGA. The germline V and J ends were trimmed by 8 bases and 3 bases, with 14 bases remaining between them. The CDR3 bases are TGTGCCAGCGGGATAAGCGGCGTCTACAATGAGCAGTTCTTC. This codes for CASGISGVYNEQFF. Based on the CDR3 plus reference TRBV7-3 and TRBJ2-1, the full variable domain is GAGVSQTPSNKVTEKGKYVELRCDPISGHTALYWYRQSLGQGPEFLIYFQGTGAADDSGLPNDRFFAVRPEGSVSTLKIQRTERGDSAVYLCASGISGVYNEQFFGPGTRLTVL.

CDR3 sequence reads: CASSERQLISGNTIYF. In DNA, the CDR3 is TGTGCCAGCAGTGAACGTCAGTTAATCTCTGGAAACACCATATATTTT. This sequence joins TRBV6-1 and TRBJ1-3, with D hard to call. Per germline, CDR1 MNHNS and CDR2 SASEGT. V lost 2 bases and J 0 bases, leaving 11 bases between the germline ends. The CDR3 runs 16 residues.

V usage is TRBV15 and J usage is TRBJ2-5, with D possibly being TRBD1 (7 bases). Trimming took 9 bases from V and 1 from J, leaving 12 bases between them. The CDR3 loop spans 13 amino acids. Germline assignment: CDR1 LNHNV and CDR2 YYDKDF (reference sequence). CDR3 coding DNA: TGTGCCACGCGGGACAGCCCCCAAGAGACCCAGTACTTC. Protein sequence: CATRDSPQETQYF.

CDR3 amino acids: CASSRPRDTGELFF. The CDR3 region has the DNA TGTGCCAGCAGTCGGCCCCGGGACACCGGGGAGCTGTTTTTT. The genes are TRBV7-2 and TRBJ2-2, with no clear D. Germline V gene sequence: CDR1 SGHTA, CDR2 FQGNSA. The CDR3 extends over 14 amino acids. The germline V and J ends were trimmed by 6 bases and 3 bases, with 11 bases remaining between them.

This chain links TRBV6-5 with TRBJ1-6; D remains unclear. In germline, CDR1 is MNHEY, CDR2 SVGAGI. The CDR3 loop spans 15 amino acids. V lost 7 bases, J lost 0 bases, and 10 bases lay in between. CDR3 nucleotides: TGTGCCAGCATTATGGAGAGCTCCTATAATTCACCCCTCCACTTT. Its translation is CASIMESSYNSPLHF.

V usage is TRBV10-3 and J usage is TRBJ2-2; D unresolved. V was clipped by 0 bases and J by 4 bases, with 3 bases between them. Germline CDR1 and CDR2: ENHRY and SYGVKD. CDR3 size: 13 residues. The CDR3 DNA reads TGTGCCATCAGTGAGTCGGCCACCGGGGAGCTGTTTTTT. Translated: CAISESATGELFF.

The table lists this clone with a few counts. In the same sample, other DNA sequences code for this CDR3. V and J are TRBV3-1 (or the pseudogene TRBV3-2) and TRBJ1-3; unclear D gene. V was clipped by 1 base and J by 4 bases, with 5 bases between them. This CDR3 contains 13 residues. The germline CDR1 and CDR2 sequences are LGHDT and YNNKEL (reference sequence). The CDR3 loop reads CASSQGGGNTIYF. The CDR3 DNA sequence: TGTGCCAGCAGCCAAGGAGGCGGAAACACCATATATTTT.

The chain uses TRBV4-3 and TRBJ1-1; no clear D gene. The CDR3 runs 16 residues. Between the trimmed V and J ends, which lost 0 bases and 1 base, there was a span of 12 bases. Germline V CDR1 and CDR2: LGHNA, YSLEER. Here the CDR3 reads CASSQDRAGQNTEAFF. Here the CDR3 DNA reads TGCGCCAGCAGCCAAGATCGCGCAGGTCAGAACACTGAAGCTTTCTTT.

This clone was counted once. The chain uses TRBV27 and TRBJ2-7; D is possibly TRBD2 (5 bases). The V and J ends lost 7 bases and 3 bases respectively, with 16 bases between them. This CDR3 has 14 residues. Germline CDR1 reads MNHEY; CDR2 reads SMNVEV (reference sequence). CDR3 amino acids: CASTPSEAYYEQYF. CDR3 DNA sequence: TGTGCCAGCACCCCTTCGGAGGCCTACTACGAGCAGTACTTC.

The chain uses TRBV12-2 and TRBJ2-2; TRBD2, as called in the table, went unchecked against the DNA. TRBV12-2 counts as a pseudogene. This CDR3 region has 16 residues. CDR3 nucleotides: TGTGCAAGTCGCTTATCCGGGACTCCGAACACCGGGGAGCTGTTTTTT. Translation: CASRLSGTPNTGELFF.

The chain is built from TRBV19 and TRBJ2-3, with 7 positions matching TRBD1. With 11 bases clipped from V and 2 bases from J, the junction kept 7 bases outside the gene matches. Germline loops: CDR1 LNHDA, CDR2 SQIVND (reference sequence). The CDR3 covers 13 residues. The CDR3 protein is CAPRDSYTDTQYF. CDR3 coding DNA: TGTGCCCCCCGGGACAGTTACACAGATACGCAGTATTTT.

The chain is built from TRBV10-1 and TRBJ2-3; no definite D call. The CDR3 sequence is 15 residues long. The V end lost 2 bases, the J end lost 4 bases, and 13 bases lay between the germline ends. The germline V gene encodes CDR1 WNHNN and CDR2 SYGVQD (reference sequence). In DNA, the CDR3 is TGCGCCAGCAGTGAGCCGGAGACCGTAGCAGATACGCAGTATTTT. Translation: CASSEPETVADTQYF.

The V gene is TRBV7-9, the J gene TRBJ2-1, with D tentatively TRBD1 (5 bases). From germline, CDR1 is SEHNR and CDR2 FQNEAQ (reference sequence). Trimming removed 1 base from V and 0 bases from J, with 7 bases in between. The CDR3 has 15 residues. CDR3 DNA: TGTGCCAGCAGCTTAGACAGGAGCTCCTACAATGAGCAGTTCTTC. It codes for CASSLDRSSYNEQFF.

The rearrangement uses TRBV2 and TRBJ1-2; the match to TRBD1 covers 9 bases. Germline CDR1 reads SNHLY; CDR2 reads FYNNEI. With 4 bases clipped from V and 4 bases from J, the junction kept 1 base outside the gene matches. This CDR3 has 13 residues. CDR3 nucleotide sequence: TGTGCCAGCAGTGGGGACAGGGTCTATGGCTACACCTTC. Its translation is CASSGDRVYGYTF.